One and the same sample provided the 22 T cell receptor beta chains below, sequenced in a study of blood T cells in healthy people across ages. Together with a sample-barcoded 5' primer, a J-beta primer mix was included in a second PCR lasting about 7 to 11 cycles. A single record per CDR3 protein comes from TCRdb applying MiXCR to the 5' RACE reads. In the table there are fewer than 1,200,000 distinct CDR3 sequences, around 27% of which are singletons. These data were likewise used in another study, on T cells of mothers and their children.

Sequencing was performed on blood. The receptors come from a girl aged 2 to 9 in good health.

This chain uses TRBV7-9 with TRBJ2-3, with a weak D call TRBD2 (5 bases). The CDR3 length is 15 residues. The ends were cut back, 3 bases at V and 5 bases at J, with 15 bases in the middle. CDR1 is SEHNR and CDR2 is FQNEAQ in the germline V gene (reference sequence). CDR3: CASSFRDDYQDTQYF. The CDR3 DNA sequence: TGTGCCAGCAGCTTCCGGGATGACTACCAAGATACGCAGTATTTT.

The chain recombines TRBV7-2 with TRBJ2-1, with 9 bases matching TRBD2. Germline lookup yields CDR1 SGHTA and CDR2 FQGNSA. The CDR3 length is 18 residues. With V trimmed by 1 base and J by 4 bases, 11 bases remained unmatched. Written as DNA, the CDR3 is TGTGCCAGCAGCTTAGGGGGGGTAGGGACTAGCCCTTACAATGAGCAGTTCTTC. This gives the protein CASSLGGVGTSPYNEQFF.

J is TRBJ2-3 and V is TRBV14; 10 positions match TRBD2. V lost 4 bases to trimming and J lost 1 base; unmatched junction nucleotides: 14. Germline CDR1 reads SGHDN; CDR2 reads FVKESK. The CDR3 is 19 residues long. The CDR3, as DNA: TGTGCCAGCAGCCGTCGAGGACTAGCGGAAACTCATCGCACAGATACGCAGTATTTT. This sequence encodes CASSRRGLAETHRTDTQYF.

This clonotype was seen only once. The V and J genes are TRBV27 and TRBJ2-5, with 9 bases identical to TRBD1. CDR1 is MNHEY, CDR2 SMNVEV, per germline (reference sequence). This CDR3 contains 15 residues. Germline trimming cut 6 bases from V and 4 bases from J; bases unmatched to any gene: 9. In nucleotides, the CDR3 is TGTGCCAGCAGCTTGGGACAGGGTGGGTCAGAGACCCAGTACTTC. As protein: CASSLGQGGSETQYF.

This clonotype was seen more than once but under ten times. V usage is TRBV4-1 and J usage is TRBJ2-6, with 12 bases matching TRBD1. Looked up from germline, CDR1 is MGHRA and CDR2 is YSYEKL. This CDR3 has 23 amino acids. V shed 1 base, J shed 0 bases, and the junction held 16 bases outside the gene matches. In nucleotides, the CDR3 is TGCGCCAGCAGCCAAGGCTCCGGGACAGGGGGCCCAAATGTCGTCTCTGGGGCCAACGTCCTGACTTTC. Translating it yields CASSQGSGTGGPNVVSGANVLTF.

This chain joins TRBV11-2 and TRBJ1-4; D is perhaps TRBD1 (6 bases). CDR1 is SGHAT, CDR2 FQNNGV, per germline. The CDR3 is 15 amino acids. Trimming took off 2 bases at V and 8 bases at J, with 15 bases between the two ends. The DNA for the CDR3 is TGTGCCAGCAGCTTATTTAGGGGGAGTGGGGAAAAACTGTTTTTT. It specifies CASSLFRGSGEKLFF.

V usage is TRBV29-1 and J usage is TRBJ2-5; D is undetermined. The DNA end is a closer match to TRBJ2-1, so the J assignment may be wrong. There are 12 residues in the CDR3. Per germline, CDR1 SQVTM and CDR2 ANQGSEA. The CDR3 DNA reads TGCAGCGTAACTGATTCCTACAATGAGCAGTTCTTC. Protein: CSVTDSYNEQFF.

The chain carries TRBV7-3 and TRBJ1-1; weak D call: TRBD1 (5 bases). The CDR3 covers 13 residues. Germline loops: CDR1 SGHTA, CDR2 FQGTGA. Deletions cut 0 bases from V and 6 bases from J, with 8 bases between. The CDR3 reads CASSLTGTSEAFF. The CDR3 DNA is TGTGCCAGCAGCTTAACAGGGACTTCTGAAGCTTTCTTT.

Remarks on this clonotype: Relative to the germline gene, one junction end is altered; a read error may explain this. V gene TRBV5-1 combines with J gene TRBJ2-5; TRBD2 matches 14 bases. Germline-derived CDR1 and CDR2 are SGHRS and YFSETQ. The CDR3 spans 13 residues. Here the CDR3 DNA reads TGCGCCAGCAGCCAGACTAGCGGGAGGGCCCCCTTCTTC. This translates into CASSQTSGRAPFF.

The chain employs TRBV9 and TRBJ2-7; 9 nucleotides line up with TRBD2. In germline, CDR1 is SGDLS, CDR2 YYNGEE. This CDR3 comprises 15 residues. The trim removed 3 bases at V and 3 bases at J, leaving 7 bases unmatched. CDR3: CASSETAGGFYEQYF. The CDR3 coding sequence is TGTGCCAGCAGCGAGACAGCGGGAGGTTTCTACGAGCAGTACTTC.

The chain links TRBV6-1 to TRBJ1-4; 7 bases are a match to TRBD1. This CDR3 is 17 amino acids long. V lost 6 bases to trimming and J lost 4 bases; unmatched junction nucleotides: 14. Germline V gene lookup returns CDR1 MNHNS and CDR2 SASEGT. The CDR3 spells CASRVRGRDSYNEKLFF. The CDR3 DNA follows: TGTGCCAGCAGAGTGCGCGGCCGGGACAGCTATAATGAAAAACTGTTTTTT.

There are a few counts of this clonotype. CDR3 nucleotides: TGCGCCAGCAGCCAAGTAGGTAGCGGAAACTCCTACGAGCAGTACTTC. Its protein is CASSQVGSGNSYEQYF. This chain links TRBV4-3 with TRBJ2-7; D might be TRBD2 (6 bases). Germline V gene data show CDR1 as LGHNA and CDR2 as YSLEER. Trimming removed 1 base at V and 0 bases at J, with 13 bases between. The CDR3 consists of 16 residues.

This clonotype was detected a few times. V is TRBV2 and J is TRBJ2-1, with no clear D. Germline V gene sequence: CDR1 SNHLY, CDR2 FYNNEI. The CDR3 sequence is 14 residues long. Trimming took 6 bases from V and 2 from J, leaving 11 bases between them. The CDR3 reads CASSDDWTYNEQFF. CDR3 coding DNA: TGTGCCAGCAGCGATGACTGGACCTACAATGAGCAGTTCTTC. The whole variable domain, remainder taken from reference TRBV2 and TRBJ2-1, is EPEVTQTPSHQVTQMGQEVILRCVPISNHLYFYWYRQILGQKVEFLVSFYNNEISEKSEIFDDQFSVERPDGSNFTLKIRSTKLEDSAMYFCASSDDWTYNEQFFGPGTRLTVL.

The chain combines TRBV7-9 with TRBJ1-6, with 7 positions matching TRBD1. The germline V gene encodes CDR1 SEHNR and CDR2 FQNEAQ (reference sequence). The CDR3 loop spans 13 amino acids. With 5 bases clipped from V and 9 bases from J, the junction kept 4 bases outside the gene matches. CDR3 sequence: CASSIGTVSPLHF. CDR3 bases: TGTGCCAGCAGCATCGGGACAGTTTCACCCCTCCACTTT.

This clonotype was counted a few times. The V gene is TRBV29-1, the J gene TRBJ2-1; 11 bases match TRBD2. Trimming cost V 4 bases and J 1 base; bases outside gene matches: 12. The CDR3 has 18 amino acids. Germline V CDR1 and CDR2: SQVTM, ANQGSEA. CDR3 nucleotides: TGCAGCGTTGTCGCGGATAGCGGGAGGGCCAAATCCTACAATGAGCAGTTCTTC. This translates into CSVVADSGRAKSYNEQFF.

In its sample, this clonotype was seen many times. The J gene is TRBJ2-1, the V gene TRBV29-1; 7 bases fit TRBD1. Germline-derived CDR1 and CDR2 are SQVTM and ANQGSEA. Losses at the gene ends were 5 bases for V and 7 bases for J; bases not matched to a gene: 17. The CDR3 sequence is 16 residues long. CDR3 sequence: CSVMVLGGAPGNEQFF. The CDR3 nucleotides read TGCAGCGTTATGGTGTTAGGGGGCGCCCCGGGGAATGAGCAGTTCTTC.

The sample holds a few counts of this clonotype. This chain links TRBV29-1 with TRBJ1-1; D call uncertain. The length of the CDR3 is 13 residues. Trimming stripped 6 bases from V and 6 bases from J, with 17 bases between. Germline V CDR1 and CDR2: SQVTM, ANQGSEA. CDR3 in amino acids: CSVLVGGPAEAFF. CDR3 DNA: TGCAGCGTATTAGTTGGAGGGCCCGCTGAAGCTTTCTTT.

This clonotype appeared a few times. CDR3 DNA: TGTGCCAGCAGGCATAGCGGGGGGGCCGTCGATGAGCAGTTCTTC. The encoded protein is CASRHSGGAVDEQFF. V gene TRBV12-3 or TRBV12-4 combines with J gene TRBJ2-1; TRBD2 aligns across 11 bases. V shed 6 bases and J 8 bases; nucleotides not matched to a gene: 9. This CDR3 contains 15 residues.

This clonotype appeared a few times. This chain connects TRBV13 to TRBJ1-2, with unresolved D. CDR1 and CDR2 (germline): PRHDT, FYEKMQ (reference sequence). This CDR3 comprises 17 residues. V gave up 4 bases and J gave up 5 bases, with 23 bases separating them. The CDR3 loop reads CASSSRPGPGMRYGYTF. In DNA form, the CDR3 reads TGTGCCAGCAGCTCCCGACCCGGACCGGGGATGCGATATGGCTACACCTTC. The variable domain in full, completed from reference TRBV13 and TRBJ1-2, reads AAGVIQSPRHLIKEKRETATLKCYPIPRHDTVYWYQQGPGQDPQFLISFYEKMQSDKGSIPDRFSAQQFSDYHSELNMSSLELGDSALYFCASSSRPGPGMRYGYTFGSGTRLTVV.

This rearrangement joins TRBV12-3 or TRBV12-4 to TRBJ2-1; the match to TRBD2 covers 9 bases. This CDR3 spans 14 amino acids. V shed 7 bases and J 7 bases; nucleotides not matched to a gene: 8. This CDR3 is CASTSLAGGNEQFF. The CDR3 region has the DNA TGTGCCAGCACCTCACTAGCGGGTGGGAATGAGCAGTTCTTC.

This clonotype has just a few counts. V is TRBV12-3 or TRBV12-4 and J is TRBJ1-5; weak D call: TRBD1 (6 bases). The CDR3 covers 15 residues. The V end lost 6 bases, the J end lost 9 bases, and 21 bases lay between the germline ends. In nucleotides, the CDR3 is TGTGCCAGCAGGTACTCCCGGGACAAAGTTTCGCCCCAGCATTTT. It translates to CASRYSRDKVSPQHF.

This clonotype turned up a few times. This chain uses TRBV7-9 with TRBJ2-3; D is uncertain. The CDR3 is 14 amino acids. V was cut by 5 bases and J by 2 bases, with 11 bases left in between. The germline V gene has CDR1 SEHNR and CDR2 FQNEAQ (reference sequence). CDR3 nucleotide sequence: TGTGCCAGCAGCACCCCCGATTTCACAGATACGCAGTATTTT. This codes for CASSTPDFTDTQYF.